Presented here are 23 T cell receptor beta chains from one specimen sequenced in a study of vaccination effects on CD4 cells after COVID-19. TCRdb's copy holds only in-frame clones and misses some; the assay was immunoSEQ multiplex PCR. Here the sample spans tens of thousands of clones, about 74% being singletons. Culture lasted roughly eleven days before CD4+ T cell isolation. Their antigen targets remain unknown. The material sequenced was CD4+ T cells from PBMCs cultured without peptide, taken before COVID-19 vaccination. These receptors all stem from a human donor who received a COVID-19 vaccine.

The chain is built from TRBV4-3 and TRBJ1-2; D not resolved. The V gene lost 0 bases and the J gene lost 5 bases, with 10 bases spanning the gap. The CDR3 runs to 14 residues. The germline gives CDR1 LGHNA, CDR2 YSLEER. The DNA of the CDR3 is TGCGCCAGCAGCCAAGATCGGGCAGCTTATGGCTACACCTTC. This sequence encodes CASSQDRAAYGYTF.

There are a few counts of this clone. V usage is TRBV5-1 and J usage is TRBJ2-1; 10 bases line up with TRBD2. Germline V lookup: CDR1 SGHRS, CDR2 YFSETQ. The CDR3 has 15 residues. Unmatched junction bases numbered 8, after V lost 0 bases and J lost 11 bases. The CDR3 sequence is CASSLEGSGGFKQFF. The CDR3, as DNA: TGCGCCAGCAGCTTGGAAGGTAGCGGGGGGTTCAAGCAGTTCTTC.

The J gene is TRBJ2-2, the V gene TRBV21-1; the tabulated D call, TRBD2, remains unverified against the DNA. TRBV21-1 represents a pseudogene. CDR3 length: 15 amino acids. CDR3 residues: CASSKEVYGVGELFF. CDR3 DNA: TGTGCCAGCAGCAAAGAGGTATACGGAGTCGGGGAGCTGTTTTTT.

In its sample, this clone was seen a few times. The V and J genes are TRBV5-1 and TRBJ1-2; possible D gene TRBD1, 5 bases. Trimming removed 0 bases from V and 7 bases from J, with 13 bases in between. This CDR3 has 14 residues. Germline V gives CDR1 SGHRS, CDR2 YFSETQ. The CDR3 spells CASSLGMGEFGYTF. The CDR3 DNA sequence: TGCGCCAGCAGCTTGGGTATGGGGGAATTTGGCTACACCTTC.

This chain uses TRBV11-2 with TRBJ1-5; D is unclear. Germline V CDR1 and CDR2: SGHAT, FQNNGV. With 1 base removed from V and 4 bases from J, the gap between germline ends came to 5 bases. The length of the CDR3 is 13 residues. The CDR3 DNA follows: TGTGCCAGCAGCTTAGGTCAGAATCAGCCCCAGCATTTT. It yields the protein CASSLGQNQPQHF. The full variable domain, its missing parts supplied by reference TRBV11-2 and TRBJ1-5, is EAGVAQSPRYKIIEKRQSVAFWCNPISGHATLYWYQQILGQGPKLLIQFQNNGVVDDSQLPKDRFSAERLKGVDSTLKIQPAKLEDSAVYLCASSLGQNQPQHFGDGTRLSIL.

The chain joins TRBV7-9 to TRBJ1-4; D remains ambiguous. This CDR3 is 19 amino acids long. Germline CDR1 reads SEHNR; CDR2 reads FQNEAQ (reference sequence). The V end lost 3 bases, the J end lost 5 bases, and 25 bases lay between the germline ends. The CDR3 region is CASSFVGWRPQEENEKLFF. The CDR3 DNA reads TGTGCCAGCAGCTTCGTAGGGTGGAGGCCGCAGGAAGAGAATGAAAAACTGTTTTTT.

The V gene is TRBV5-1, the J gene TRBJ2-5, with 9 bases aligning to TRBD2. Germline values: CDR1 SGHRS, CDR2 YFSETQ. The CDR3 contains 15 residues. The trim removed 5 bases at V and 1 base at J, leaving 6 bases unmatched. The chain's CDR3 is CASRSSGGPQETQYF. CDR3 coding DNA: TGCGCCAGCAGGTCCAGCGGGGGGCCCCAAGAGACCCAGTACTTC.

The CDR3 nucleotides are TGTGCCAGCAGCTTCCAAGCCCCAGACAGGGGGGGCTACACCTTC. Its translation is CASSFQAPDRGGYTF. This chain uses TRBV11-1 with TRBJ1-2; 9 bases agree with TRBD1. CDR1 and CDR2 (germline): SGHAT, FQDESV (reference sequence). V lost 3 bases and J lost 8; bases outside the gene matches: 10. The CDR3 is 15 amino acids.

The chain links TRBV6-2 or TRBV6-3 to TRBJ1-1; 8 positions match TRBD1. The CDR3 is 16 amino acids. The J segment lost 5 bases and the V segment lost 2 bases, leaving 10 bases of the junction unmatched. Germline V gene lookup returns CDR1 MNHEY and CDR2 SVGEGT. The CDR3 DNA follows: TGTGCCAGCAGTTACCTGACAGGGGAAGTTGAGACTGAAGCTTTCTTT. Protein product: CASSYLTGEVETEAFF.

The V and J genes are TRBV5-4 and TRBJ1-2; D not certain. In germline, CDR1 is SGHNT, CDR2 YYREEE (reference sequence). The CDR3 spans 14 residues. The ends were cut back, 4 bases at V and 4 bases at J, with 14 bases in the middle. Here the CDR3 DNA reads TGTGCCAGCAGCACGGCAGGCGGTGGCTATGGCTACACCTTC. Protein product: CASSTAGGGYGYTF.

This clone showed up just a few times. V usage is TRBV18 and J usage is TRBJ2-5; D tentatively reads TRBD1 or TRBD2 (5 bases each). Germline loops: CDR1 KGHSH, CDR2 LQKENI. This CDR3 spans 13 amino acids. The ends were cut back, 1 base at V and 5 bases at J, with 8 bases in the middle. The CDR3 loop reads CASSPREGETQYF. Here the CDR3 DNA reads TGTGCCAGCTCACCACGCGAGGGGGAGACCCAGTACTTC.

The CDR3 sequence: CSVTAGNTEAFF. CDR3 bases: TGCAGCGTTACCGCAGGGAACACTGAAGCTTTCTTT. The V gene is TRBV29-1, the J gene TRBJ1-1; D gene ambiguous. Trimming took off 5 bases at V and 1 base at J, with 8 bases between the two ends. The CDR3 is made up of 12 amino acids. Germline V gives CDR1 SQVTM, CDR2 ANQGSEA.

The CDR3 DNA is TGTGCCAGCAGCGCTACAGCAGGGGGATACGGAAACACCATATATTTT. This gives the protein CASSATAGGYGNTIYF. The V and J genes are TRBV7-8 and TRBJ1-3, with 7 nucleotides matching TRBD1. Germline V gene sequence: CDR1 SGHVS, CDR2 FQNEAQ. This CDR3 is 16 amino acids long. The V segment lost 5 bases and the J segment 4 bases; nucleotides outside the gene matches: 11.

In nucleotides, the CDR3 is TGTGCCAGCAGTTCCCAGCGGGGTGGCTTGAGAGATACGCAGTATTTT. This sequence encodes CASSSQRGGLRDTQYF. The chain employs TRBV6-5 and TRBJ2-3, with TRBD2 identical over 7 bases. CDR3 length: 16 amino acids. Germline assignment: CDR1 MNHEY and CDR2 SVGAGI. V trimming: 4 bases; J trimming: 5 bases; junction bases outside the gene matches: 12.

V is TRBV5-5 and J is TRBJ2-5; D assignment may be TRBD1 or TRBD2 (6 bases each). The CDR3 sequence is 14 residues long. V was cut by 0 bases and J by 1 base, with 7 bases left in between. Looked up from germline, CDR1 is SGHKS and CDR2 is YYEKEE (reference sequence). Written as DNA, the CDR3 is TGTGCCAGCAGCTTGGGGGGGGCCCAAGAGACCCAGTACTTC. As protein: CASSLGGAQETQYF.

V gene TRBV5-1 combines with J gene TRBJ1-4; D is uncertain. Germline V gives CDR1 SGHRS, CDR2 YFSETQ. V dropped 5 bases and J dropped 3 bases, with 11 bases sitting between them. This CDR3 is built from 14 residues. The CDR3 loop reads CASRVQSSNEKLFF. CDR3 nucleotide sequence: TGCGCCAGCAGAGTACAGAGCTCTAATGAAAAACTGTTTTTT.

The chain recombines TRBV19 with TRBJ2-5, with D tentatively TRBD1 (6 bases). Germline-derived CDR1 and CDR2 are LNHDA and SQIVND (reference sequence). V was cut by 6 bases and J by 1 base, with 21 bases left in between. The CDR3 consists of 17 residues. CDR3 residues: CASSPTPWDILQETQYF. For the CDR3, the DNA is TGTGCCAGTAGCCCTACCCCCTGGGACATCCTCCAAGAGACCCAGTACTTC.

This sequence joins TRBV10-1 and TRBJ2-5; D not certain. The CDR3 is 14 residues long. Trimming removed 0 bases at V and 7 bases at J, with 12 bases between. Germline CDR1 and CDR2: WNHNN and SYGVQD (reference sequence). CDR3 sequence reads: CASSESGSGRTQYF. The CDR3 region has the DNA TGCGCCAGCAGTGAGTCGGGGTCTGGCCGGACCCAGTACTTC.

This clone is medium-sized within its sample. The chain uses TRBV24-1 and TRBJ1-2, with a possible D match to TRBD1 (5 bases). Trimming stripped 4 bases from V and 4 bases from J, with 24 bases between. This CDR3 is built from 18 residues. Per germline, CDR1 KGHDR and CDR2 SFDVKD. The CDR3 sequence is CATSDQRDGEPYLYGYTF. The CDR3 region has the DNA TGTGCCACCAGTGACCAACGGGACGGTGAACCCTATCTCTATGGCTACACCTTC.

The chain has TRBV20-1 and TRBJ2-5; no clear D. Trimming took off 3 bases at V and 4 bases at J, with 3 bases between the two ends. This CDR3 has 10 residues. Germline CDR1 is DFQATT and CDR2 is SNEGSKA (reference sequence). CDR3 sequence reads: CSASSETQYF. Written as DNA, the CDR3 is TGCAGTGCTAGTTCAGAGACCCAGTACTTC.

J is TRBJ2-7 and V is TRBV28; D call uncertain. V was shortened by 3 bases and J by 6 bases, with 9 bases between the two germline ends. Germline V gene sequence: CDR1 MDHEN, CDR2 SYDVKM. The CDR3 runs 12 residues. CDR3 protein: CASSFPRGEQYV. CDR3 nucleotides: TGTGCCAGCAGTTTCCCCCGTGGCGAGCAGTACGTC.

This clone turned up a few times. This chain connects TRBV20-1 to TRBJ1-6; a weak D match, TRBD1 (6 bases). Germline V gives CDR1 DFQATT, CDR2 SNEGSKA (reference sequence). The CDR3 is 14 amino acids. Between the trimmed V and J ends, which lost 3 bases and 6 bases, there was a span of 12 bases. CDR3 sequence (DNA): TGCAGTGCTAGTGGAGGGACACCTAATTCACCCCTCCACTTT. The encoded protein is CSASGGTPNSPLHF.

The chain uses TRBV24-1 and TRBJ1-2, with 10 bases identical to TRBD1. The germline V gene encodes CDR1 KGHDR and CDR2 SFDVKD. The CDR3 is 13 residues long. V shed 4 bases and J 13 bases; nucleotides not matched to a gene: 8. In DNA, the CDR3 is TGTGCCACCAGTGACTGGGACAGGGGAAATCTCACCTTC. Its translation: CATSDWDRGNLTF.